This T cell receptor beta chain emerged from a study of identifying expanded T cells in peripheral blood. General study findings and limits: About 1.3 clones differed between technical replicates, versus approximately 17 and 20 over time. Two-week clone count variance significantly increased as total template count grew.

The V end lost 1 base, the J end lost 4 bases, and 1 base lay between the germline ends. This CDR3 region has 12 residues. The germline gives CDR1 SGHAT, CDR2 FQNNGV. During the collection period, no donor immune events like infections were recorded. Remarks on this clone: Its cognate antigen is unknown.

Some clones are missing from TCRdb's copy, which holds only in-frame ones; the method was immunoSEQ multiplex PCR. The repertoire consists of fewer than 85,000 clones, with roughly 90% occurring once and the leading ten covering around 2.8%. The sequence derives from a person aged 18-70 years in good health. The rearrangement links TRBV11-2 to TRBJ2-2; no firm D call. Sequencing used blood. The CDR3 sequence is CASSLGTGELFF. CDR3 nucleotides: TGTGCCAGCAGCTTAGGCACCGGGGAGCTGTTTTTT.